This passage covers 30 T cell receptor beta chains from one sample sequenced in a study of neurological immune-mediated disorders. TCRdb recomputed calls from the 5' RACE reads with MiXCR, one row per CDR3 protein. The table records fewer than 80,000 distinct CDR3 sequences, less than 6% of them present only once. The source material was PBMCs. These receptors came from a woman in her fifties or sixties with multiple sclerosis.

This clonotype was recorded at least ten times. This chain joins TRBV5-1 and TRBJ1-5; the match to TRBD1 covers 9 bases. From germline, CDR1 is SGHRS and CDR2 YFSETQ. With 4 bases clipped from V and 6 bases from J, the junction kept 8 bases outside the gene matches. The CDR3 length is 15 residues. The DNA for the CDR3 is TGCGCCAGCAGCCCGACAGGGGGAGACGTTCAGCCCCAGCATTTT. It translates to CASSPTGGDVQPQHF.

This clonotype was seen many times. The J gene is TRBJ2-3, the V gene TRBV9, with 7 nucleotides matching TRBD2. Germline assignment: CDR1 SGDLS and CDR2 YYNGEE. There are 15 residues in the CDR3. J lost 5 bases, V lost 4 bases, and 10 bases had no gene match. The CDR3 sequence: CASSPGTNIGDTQYF. Written as DNA, the CDR3 is TGTGCCAGCAGCCCCGGGACTAATATCGGAGATACGCAGTATTTT.

This clonotype was counted at least ten times. This rearrangement joins TRBV20-1 to TRBJ2-7; 10 bases are shared with TRBD2. CDR1 is DFQATT, CDR2 SNEGSKA, per germline (reference sequence). The CDR3 runs to 14 residues. Germline trimming cut 6 bases from V and 7 bases from J; bases unmatched to any gene: 12. CDR3 protein: CSAGGASGRGEQYF. CDR3 in DNA: TGCAGTGCGGGAGGGGCTAGCGGGAGAGGGGAGCAGTACTTC.

Comments on this clonotype: The germline gene is not matched at one end of the junction; a read error may be the cause. The V gene is TRBV28, the J gene TRBJ1-5; perhaps TRBD1 as D (5 bases). The V gene's germline CDR1 is MDHEN and CDR2 SYDVKM. This CDR3 is 13 amino acids long. CDR3 amino acids: CASSDSLNQPQNF. CDR3 nucleotide sequence: TGTGCCAGCAGTGACAGTCTAAATCAGCCCCAGAATTTT.

There are many counts of this clonotype. The CDR3 bases are TGTGCCACCAGTGAACAAGATATCCAAGAGACCCAGTACTTC. Translation gives CATSEQDIQETQYF. The chain is built from TRBV24-1 and TRBJ2-5, with D unresolved. Germline V lookup: CDR1 KGHDR, CDR2 SFDVKD. Deletions cut 4 bases from V and 1 base from J, with 9 bases between. CDR3 length equals 14 residues.

This clonotype was found once. This clone may be a read error of a much larger clone one base away. V and J are TRBV7-9 and TRBJ1-1; a possible D gene is TRBD1 (6 bases). The V end was cut by 2 bases, the J end by 1 base, with 11 bases between. The CDR3 runs 15 residues. Germline loops: CDR1 SEHNR, CDR2 FQNEAQ (reference sequence). Here the CDR3 DNA reads TGTGCCAGCAGCTTAAGGGGGACCGCGAACACTGAAGCTTTCTTT. It codes for CASSLRGTANTEAFF.

This clonotype was seen ten or more times. The chain recombines TRBV7-2 with TRBJ1-2, with D possibly TRBD1 on 5 matching bases. The CDR3 has 15 residues. Germline V gene sequence: CDR1 SGHTA, CDR2 FQGNSA. V lost 0 bases and J 9 bases, leaving 17 bases between the germline ends. The CDR3 sequence: CASSLALGGGLRYTF. As DNA, the CDR3 is TGTGCCAGCAGCTTAGCGCTGGGGGGAGGTTTACGCTACACCTTC.

This clonotype was observed many times. V is TRBV6-2 or TRBV6-3 and J is TRBJ1-1; tentative D call: TRBD1 (5 bases). Germline lookup yields CDR1 MNHEY and CDR2 SVGEGT. The CDR3 is 13 amino acids. Trimming stripped 5 bases from V and 3 bases from J, with 10 bases between. This CDR3 reads CASSDSLYTEAFF. The DNA of the CDR3 is TGTGCCAGCAGTGACAGTCTATACACTGAAGCTTTCTTT.

This clonotype was observed at least ten times. This rearrangement joins TRBV5-5 to TRBJ2-5; 10 bases fit TRBD1. This CDR3 region has 15 residues. CDR1 is SGHKS, CDR2 YYEKEE, per germline (reference sequence). The V and J ends lost 5 bases and 5 bases, in that order; junction bases with no gene match: 9. The CDR3 protein is CASSRGQGVAETQYF. DNA for the CDR3: TGTGCCAGCAGTCGTGGACAGGGGGTCGCGGAGACCCAGTACTTC.

This clonotype was seen many times. CDR3 sequence reads: CASSTDSINYGYTF. The CDR3 nucleotides read TGTGCCAGCAGTACCGACTCCATCAACTATGGCTACACCTTC. This rearrangement joins TRBV6-2 or TRBV6-3 to TRBJ1-2; D is unclear. From germline, CDR1 is MNHEY and CDR2 SVGEGT. Trimming took off 5 bases at V and 2 bases at J, with 12 bases between the two ends. The CDR3 length is 14 residues.

This clonotype has at least ten counts. V usage is TRBV5-1 and J usage is TRBJ1-2, with a tentative D call TRBD1 (6 bases). Germline-derived CDR1 and CDR2 are SGHRS and YFSETQ. The CDR3 runs to 13 residues. V was clipped by 2 bases and J by 4 bases, with 9 bases between them. For the CDR3, the DNA is TGCGCCAGCAGCTTAAGAGGGGGCTATGGCTACACCTTC. Protein product: CASSLRGGYGYTF.

The chain uses TRBV20-1 and TRBJ2-5; 13 positions match TRBD2. This CDR3 spans 15 amino acids. The germline V gene has CDR1 DFQATT and CDR2 SNEGSKA (reference sequence). V was clipped by 6 bases and J by 5 bases; unmatched bases: 9. CDR3 in amino acids: CSAPAGLAGWETQYF. Here the CDR3 DNA reads TGCAGTGCCCCGGCGGGACTAGCGGGGTGGGAGACCCAGTACTTC.

This clonotype was seen repeatedly, ten times or more. CDR3 nucleotides: TGTGCCAGCAGTCGACGAAGGACTAGCGTGGGTACGCAGTATTTT. Amino acid sequence: CASSRRRTSVGTQYF. The chain carries TRBV6-5 and TRBJ2-3, with 9 bases matching TRBD2. The V gene's germline CDR1 is MNHEY and CDR2 SVGAGI. Trimming cost V 5 bases and J 8 bases; bases outside gene matches: 11. CDR3 length: 15 amino acids.

This clonotype was seen many times. Its ends do not fully match the called genes, so a read error is possible. The chain has TRBV12-3 or TRBV12-4 and TRBJ1-6, with D hard to call. This CDR3 contains 12 residues. CDR3 protein: CASSFRNSPLNF. CDR3 DNA: TGTGCCAGCAGTTTCAGGAATTCACCCCTCAACTTT.

This clonotype was counted at least ten times. This CDR3 reads CASSFYRLAGTGANVLTF. The CDR3 bases are TGTGCCAGCAGCTTCTATCGACTAGCGGGTACTGGGGCCAACGTCCTGACTTTC. The genes are TRBV5-6 and TRBJ2-6, with TRBD2 matching 10 bases. Germline V gives CDR1 SGHDT, CDR2 YYEEEE. This CDR3 is built from 18 residues. The ends lost 2 bases at V and 2 bases at J; junction bases unmatched: 7.

This clonotype was counted at least ten times. The chain couples TRBV5-1 to TRBJ1-1; D ambiguous. Trimming cost V 5 bases and J 5 bases, with 16 bases left between them. Germline V gene lookup returns CDR1 SGHRS and CDR2 YFSETQ. The CDR3 is 14 amino acids. The DNA for the CDR3 is TGCGCCAGCAGTAACGAGGAAGGGCGGACTGAAGCTTTCTTT. The encoded protein is CASSNEEGRTEAFF. Full variable domain (outside the CDR3, taken from reference TRBV5-1 and TRBJ1-1): KAGVTQTPRYLIKTRGQQVTLSCSPISGHRSVSWYQQTPGQGLQFLFEYFSETQRNKGNFPGRFSGRQFSNSRSEMNVSTLELGDSALYLCASSNEEGRTEAFFGQGTRLTVV.

This clonotype has at least ten counts. The V gene is TRBV7-2, the J gene TRBJ1-3; 8 positions agree with TRBD1. The CDR3 runs to 15 residues. Germline trimming cut 5 bases from V and 3 bases from J; bases unmatched to any gene: 6. In germline, CDR1 is SGHTA, CDR2 FQGNSA. CDR3 sequence: CASSTPDRGGNTIYF. In DNA form, the CDR3 reads TGTGCCAGCAGCACACCTGACAGGGGTGGAAACACCATATATTTT.

This clonotype occurred many times. CDR3 sequence (DNA): TGTGCCAGCAGTTGGTCCAGCTATGGCTACACCTTC. This encodes CASSWSSYGYTF. The rearrangement links TRBV6-2 or TRBV6-3 to TRBJ1-2; no clear D gene. The CDR3 is made up of 12 amino acids. Germline V gene sequence: CDR1 MNHEY, CDR2 SVGEGT. V was shortened by 4 bases and J by 4 bases, with 7 bases between the two germline ends.

This clonotype has ten or more counts. This rearrangement joins TRBV10-3 to TRBJ2-7; TRBD1 agrees at 7 bases. The V gene end was trimmed by 4 bases and the J gene end by 0 bases; junction bases not matched to a gene: 0. Germline V lookup: CDR1 ENHRY, CDR2 SYGVKD. The CDR3 runs to 13 residues. CDR3 DNA: TGTGCCATCAGTGGGGACAGCTCCTACGAGCAGTACGTC. Protein sequence: CAISGDSSYEQYV.

This clonotype was seen ten or more times. The rearrangement links TRBV5-1 to TRBJ2-2; tentatively, D is TRBD2 (6 bases). CDR1 and CDR2 (germline): SGHRS, YFSETQ. CDR3 length: 17 residues. V lost 4 bases, J lost 5 bases, and 21 bases lay in between. In DNA, the CDR3 is TGCGCCAGCAGCCAAAAAAAACCGGGACTGACGACCGGGGAGCTGTTTTTT. Its translation is CASSQKKPGLTTGELFF.

This chain connects TRBV5-1 to TRBJ2-4; 9 bases match TRBD1. The germline V gene encodes CDR1 SGHRS and CDR2 YFSETQ. The length of the CDR3 is 17 residues. V trimming: 0 bases; J trimming: 0 bases; junction bases outside the gene matches: 4. The CDR3 coding sequence is TGCGCCAGCAGCTTGGAACAGGGGGCTGGAGCCAAAAACATTCAGTACTTC. Translation: CASSLEQGAGAKNIQYF.

This clonotype was detected many times. One end of the junction does not line up with germline, which may come from a read error. CDR3 loop: CASSLGQGDSPLNF. The CDR3 coding sequence is TGCGCCAGCAGCCTGGGACAGGGGGATTCACCCCTCAACTTT. The genes are TRBV4-1 and TRBJ1-6; 11 positions match TRBD1. CDR1 and CDR2 from the germline V gene are MGHRA and YSYEKL. The length of the CDR3 is 14 residues.

This clonotype was observed many times. The genes are TRBV10-3 and TRBJ1-2; 8 nucleotides line up with TRBD1. CDR1 ENHRY and CDR2 SYGVKD come from the germline V gene. After removal of 6 bases from V and 4 bases from J, the junction contained 4 bases not matched to a gene. The CDR3 runs 13 residues. CDR3 sequence: CAISATGAYGYTF. The DNA for the CDR3 is TGTGCCATCAGCGCGACAGGGGCCTATGGCTACACCTTC.

The DNA of the CDR3 is TGCGCCAGCAGCTCCCTGGGGGGCGCAGATACGCAGTATTTT. Its protein product is CASSSLGGADTQYF. The gene calls are TRBV5-1 and TRBJ2-3; D may correspond to TRBD1 or TRBD2 (6 bases each). Germline CDR1 and CDR2: SGHRS and YFSETQ. This CDR3 contains 14 residues. The V gene lost 3 bases and the J gene lost 4 bases, with 12 bases spanning the gap.

This clonotype has at least ten counts. V gene TRBV5-1 combines with J gene TRBJ1-2, with 8 bases aligning to TRBD1. This CDR3 spans 13 amino acids. V lost 4 bases, J lost 4 bases, and 3 bases stayed unmatched. Looked up from germline, CDR1 is SGHRS and CDR2 is YFSETQ. CDR3 coding DNA: TGCGCCAGCAGCGAGGGACAGGTCTATGGCTACACCTTC. Its translation is CASSEGQVYGYTF. Looking up the rest from reference TRBV5-1 and TRBJ1-2 gives the full variable domain: KAGVTQTPRYLIKTRGQQVTLSCSPISGHRSVSWYQQTPGQGLQFLFEYFSETQRNKGNFPGRFSGRQFSNSRSEMNVSTLELGDSALYLCASSEGQVYGYTFGSGTRLTVV.

CDR3 in amino acids: CASSLEGTGAYEQYF. The CDR3 DNA follows: TGCGCCAGCAGCTTGGAGGGGACAGGGGCCTACGAGCAGTACTTC. The chain has TRBV5-1 and TRBJ2-7; TRBD1 matches at 10 bases. V lost 0 bases to trimming and J lost 2 bases; unmatched junction nucleotides: 2. The CDR3 has 15 residues. The germline V gene encodes CDR1 SGHRS and CDR2 YFSETQ. Combining the CDR3 with reference TRBV5-1 and TRBJ2-7 gives the whole variable domain KAGVTQTPRYLIKTRGQQVTLSCSPISGHRSVSWYQQTPGQGLQFLFEYFSETQRNKGNFPGRFSGRQFSNSRSEMNVSTLELGDSALYLCASSLEGTGAYEQYFGPGTRLTVT.

This clonotype was seen many times. The rearrangement links TRBV6-4 to TRBJ2-1; TRBD2 matches 11 bases. Germline V gives CDR1 MRHNA, CDR2 SNTAGT. The length of the CDR3 is 15 residues. After removal of 4 bases from V and 8 bases from J, the junction contained 7 bases not matched to a gene. CDR3 sequence (DNA): TGTGCCAGCAGTGTATCCCTAGCGGGGGGCGATGAGCAGTTCTTC. It translates to CASSVSLAGGDEQFF.

This clonotype was found many times. CDR3 nucleotides: TGTGCCACCAGCAGAGATGCGGGGGCCGCTGAAGCTTTCTTT. The encoded protein is CATSRDAGAAEAFF. This chain connects TRBV15 to TRBJ1-1; possible D gene TRBD1, 6 bases. This CDR3 spans 14 amino acids. V dropped 0 bases and J dropped 6 bases, with 11 bases sitting between them. Per germline, CDR1 LNHNV and CDR2 YYDKDF (reference sequence). Using reference TRBV15 and TRBJ1-1 for the parts outside the CDR3, the full variable domain is DAMVIQNPRYQVTQFGKPVTLSCSQTLNHNVMYWYQQKSSQAPKLLFHYYDKDFNNEADTPDNFQSRRPNTSFCFLDIRSPGLGDTAMYLCATSRDAGAAEAFFGQGTRLTVV.

This clonotype occurred a few times. Germline and junction disagree at one end, which may indicate a read error. This chain uses TRBV3-1 with TRBJ1-6; D call uncertain. The CDR3 is made up of 13 amino acids. Germline CDR1 and CDR2: LGHDT and YNNKEL (reference sequence). Here the CDR3 reads CASSQSLNSPLNF. In DNA form, the CDR3 reads TGTGCCAGCAGCCAAAGTCTTAATTCACCCCTCAACTTT. Supplemented by reference TRBV3-1 and TRBJ1-6, the full variable domain reads DTAVSQTPKYLVTQMGNDKSIKCEQNLGHDTMYWYKQDSKKFLKIMFSYNNKELIINETVPNRFSPKSPDKAHLNLHINSLELGDSAVYFCASSQSLNSPLNFGNGTRLTVT.

This clonotype was detected ten times or more. The V call is TRBV7-2, the J call TRBJ1-5; 7 bases are shared with TRBD1. Germline V gives CDR1 SGHTA, CDR2 FQGNSA. The V gene end was trimmed by 6 bases and the J gene end by 6 bases; junction bases not matched to a gene: 5. There are 13 residues in the CDR3. CDR3 sequence (DNA): TGTGCCAGCAGTCTGACAGGGACTCAGCCCCAGCATTTT. As protein: CASSLTGTQPQHF.